Presented here are 7 T cell receptor beta chains from one specimen sequenced in a study of T cells in Graves' hyperthyroidism and ophthalmopathy (dated by TCRdb to between 2019 and 2020). The library came from multiplex PCR. Instrument on record: Illumina HiSeq 2000. Amplification of TCR beta CDR3 regions was carried out from RNA transcripts. A first-round RT-PCR of the TCR CDR3 used the HTBI primer set with the Qiagen OneStep RT-PCR kit. The public reads were reanalyzed by TCRdb: fastp trimming at Q25, MiXCR alignment, in-frame beta chains only. A single entry per CDR3 protein holds the most common genes and DNA from its merged rows. In this sample the table shows about 340,000 distinct CDR3 sequences, 15% to 20% of which occur a single time. About 49% of the sample rests with the top ten. Sequenced sample: blood. These receptor sequences come from a woman aged 45-65 years with Graves' hyperthyroidism.

There are many counts of this clonotype. This sequence joins TRBV12-3 or TRBV12-4 and TRBJ2-2, with D hard to call. Between the trimmed V and J ends, which lost 9 bases and 2 bases, there was a span of 19 bases. The CDR3 has 16 amino acids. CDR3: CASKTHGPENTGELFF. CDR3 coding DNA: TGTGCCAGTAAAACCCACGGACCAGAAAACACCGGGGAGCTGTTTTTT.

This clonotype was observed many times. V usage is TRBV5-1 and J usage is TRBJ2-3; 7 bases agree with TRBD2. After removal of 4 bases from V and 4 bases from J, the junction contained 6 bases not matched to a gene. The CDR3 runs to 14 residues. Per germline, CDR1 SGHRS and CDR2 YFSETQ. The CDR3 is CASSETSVADTQYF. The DNA of the CDR3 is TGCGCCAGCAGCGAAACTAGCGTAGCAGATACGCAGTATTTT.

This clonotype was detected only a few times. The chain combines TRBV7-2 with TRBJ2-5, with D hard to call. Trimming left V 3 bases short and J 4 bases short, with 9 bases between. Germline CDR1 is SGHTA and CDR2 is FQGNSA. This CDR3 has 13 residues. DNA for the CDR3: TGTGCCAGCAGCTTTGGAGTGGCAGAGACCCAGTACTTC. Encoded protein: CASSFGVAETQYF. Based on the CDR3 plus reference TRBV7-2 and TRBJ2-5, the full variable domain is GAGVSQSPSNKVTEKGKDVELRCDPISGHTALYWYRQSLGQGLEFLIYFQGNSAPDKSGLPSDRFSAERTGGSVSTLTIQRTQQEDSAVYLCASSFGVAETQYFGPGTRLLVL.

This clonotype was counted only a few times. This chain links TRBV7-6 with TRBJ2-7; 9 nucleotides line up with TRBD1. Germline CDR1 reads SGHVS; CDR2 reads FNYEAQ. V shed 0 bases, J shed 3 bases, and the junction held 3 bases outside the gene matches. The CDR3 is 15 amino acids. The CDR3 DNA follows: TGTGCCAGCAGCTTAGCGGGACAGGGAATCTACGAGCAGTACTTC. This translates into CASSLAGQGIYEQYF.

This clonotype was recorded a few times. The chain employs TRBV6-2 or TRBV6-3 and TRBJ2-3; D gene ambiguous. Trimming removed 7 bases at V and 2 bases at J, with 16 bases between. Per the germline V gene, CDR1 is MNHEY and CDR2 is SVGEGT. The CDR3 runs 15 residues. Here the CDR3 reads CASTSRGGLTDTQYF. The CDR3, as DNA: TGTGCCAGCACCTCACGCGGCGGCCTCACAGATACGCAGTATTTT.

The chain recombines TRBV7-9 with TRBJ2-4; D could derive from TRBD1 or TRBD2 (6 bases each). The V end lost 5 bases, the J end lost 7 bases, and 15 bases lay between the germline ends. The CDR3 extends over 14 amino acids. Germline V gene sequence: CDR1 SEHNR, CDR2 FQNEAQ (reference sequence). The CDR3 DNA sequence: TGTGCCAGCAGCCGAAGGGGGGCCGGGAACATTCAGTACTTC. It yields the protein CASSRRGAGNIQYF.

The chain employs TRBV6-1 and TRBJ2-1; TRBD1 aligns across 11 bases. V shed 8 bases, J shed 5 bases, and the junction held 2 bases outside the gene matches. Germline CDR1 reads MNHNS; CDR2 reads SASEGT. The CDR3 spans 13 residues. CDR3 bases: TGTGCCAGCCGGGACAGGGGGGACAATGAGCAGTTCTTC. Amino acids: CASRDRGDNEQFF.